This passage covers 10 T cell receptor beta chains from one sample sequenced in a study of Graves' ophthalmopathy and Graves' hyperthyroidism. RNA transcripts served as template for amplifying TCR beta CDR3 sequences. HTBI-primed RT-PCR formed the first round, and a multiplex PCR formed the second. TCRdb used MiXCR to reprocess the multiplex PCR reads, holding one entry per CDR3 protein. The sample consists of almost 750,000 distinct CDR3 sequences, roughly 41% of them appearing once. The sample consisted of peripheral blood. All receptors derive from an adult man with Graves' ophthalmopathy.

As for this clonotype: One end of the junction does not line up with germline, which may come from a read error. V gene TRBV13 combines with J gene TRBJ1-6, with 11 positions matching TRBD1. The CDR3 covers 17 residues. Germline-derived CDR1 and CDR2 are PRHDT and FYEKMQ (reference sequence). For the CDR3, the DNA is TGTGCCAACAGCTTAAAGAAGGGACAGGGGGTTTTGTCACCCCTCCACTTT. It encodes CANSLKKGQGVLSPLHF.

Many counts were recorded for this clonotype. The chain couples TRBV15 to TRBJ1-1; no clear D gene. The V and J ends lost 7 bases and 6 bases respectively, with 18 bases between them. Germline V gene lookup returns CDR1 LNHNV and CDR2 YYDKDF (reference sequence). The CDR3 sequence is 14 residues long. DNA of the CDR3: TGTGCCACCATGTTGTCTGGCTTTCTAGCTGAAGCTTTCTTT. Its protein is CATMLSGFLAEAFF.

The table lists this clonotype with a few counts. This sequence joins TRBV19 and TRBJ2-2, with 8 nucleotides matching TRBD1. The V segment lost 4 bases and the J segment 7 bases; nucleotides outside the gene matches: 5. The CDR3 is 14 residues long. Looked up from germline, CDR1 is LNHDA and CDR2 is SQIVND (reference sequence). The CDR3 here is CASSNRQGIGELFF. For the CDR3, the DNA is TGTGCCAGTAGTAACCGACAGGGGATCGGGGAGCTGTTTTTT.

Details on this clonotype: Without the conserved terminal phenylalanine or tryptophan, this CDR3 likely stems from a read error. V usage is TRBV5-6 and J usage is TRBJ2-7; the D gene could be TRBD1 or TRBD2 (5 bases each). V was clipped by 4 bases and J by 2 bases, with 13 bases between them. There are 14 residues in the CDR3. Germline lookup yields CDR1 SGHDT and CDR2 YYEEEE. The CDR3 bases are TGTGCCAGCAGCCGCCGGGGCGTTCCCTACGAGCAGTACTTA. Protein: CASSRRGVPYEQYL.

This clonotype was detected ten times or more. The chain recombines TRBV9 with TRBJ1-1; unclear D gene. With 5 bases removed from V and 1 base from J, the gap between germline ends came to 6 bases. The length of the CDR3 is 12 residues. The germline V gene has CDR1 SGDLS and CDR2 YYNGEE. The CDR3 reads CASSRENTEAFF. Here the CDR3 DNA reads TGTGCCAGCAGTCGCGAGAACACTGAAGCTTTCTTT.

The chain carries TRBV20-1 and TRBJ2-7; 8 positions match TRBD2. CDR1 DFQATT and CDR2 SNEGSKA come from the germline V gene (reference sequence). The trim removed 6 bases at V and 4 bases at J, leaving 11 bases unmatched. The CDR3 length is 14 residues. Here the CDR3 DNA reads TGCAGTGCCCCGGGGGGGGCGGGATGGTACGAGCAGTACTTC. Encoded protein: CSAPGGAGWYEQYF.

The chain has TRBV25-1 and TRBJ2-2, with TRBD1 matching 8 bases. CDR1 MGHDK and CDR2 SYGVNS come from the germline V gene. The CDR3 loop spans 14 amino acids. V trimming: 8 bases; J trimming: 6 bases; junction bases outside the gene matches: 8. The CDR3: CASAGTGVAGELFF. In nucleotides, the CDR3 is TGTGCCAGCGCTGGGACAGGTGTAGCCGGGGAGCTGTTTTTT.

This clonotype came up a few times. The V call is TRBV19, the J call TRBJ1-6; 10 bases agree with TRBD1. Germline-derived CDR1 and CDR2 are LNHDA and SQIVND (reference sequence). The CDR3 totals 17 residues. J lost 7 bases, V lost 2 bases, and 8 bases had no gene match. The CDR3: CASSIPQDRGSNSPLHF. The CDR3 DNA follows: TGTGCCAGTAGTATACCCCAGGACAGGGGGAGCAATTCACCCCTCCACTTT.

This clonotype has just a few counts. The CDR3 sequence: CASSTDGPYYEQYF. The CDR3 coding sequence is TGTGCCAGCAGCACGGACGGACCCTACTACGAGCAGTACTTC. The chain employs TRBV12-3 or TRBV12-4 and TRBJ2-7; D is ambiguous. This CDR3 is 14 amino acids long. Trimming took 6 bases from V and 3 from J, leaving 15 bases between them.

The chain carries TRBV14 and TRBJ2-2, with unresolved D. The CDR3 is made up of 15 amino acids. Trimming removed 0 bases from V and 4 bases from J, with 9 bases in between. CDR1 and CDR2 (germline): SGHDN, FVKESK. The CDR3 nucleotides read TGTGCCAGCAGCCAAGAAATTATCCCCACCGGGGAGCTGTTTTTT. This translates into CASSQEIIPTGELFF.